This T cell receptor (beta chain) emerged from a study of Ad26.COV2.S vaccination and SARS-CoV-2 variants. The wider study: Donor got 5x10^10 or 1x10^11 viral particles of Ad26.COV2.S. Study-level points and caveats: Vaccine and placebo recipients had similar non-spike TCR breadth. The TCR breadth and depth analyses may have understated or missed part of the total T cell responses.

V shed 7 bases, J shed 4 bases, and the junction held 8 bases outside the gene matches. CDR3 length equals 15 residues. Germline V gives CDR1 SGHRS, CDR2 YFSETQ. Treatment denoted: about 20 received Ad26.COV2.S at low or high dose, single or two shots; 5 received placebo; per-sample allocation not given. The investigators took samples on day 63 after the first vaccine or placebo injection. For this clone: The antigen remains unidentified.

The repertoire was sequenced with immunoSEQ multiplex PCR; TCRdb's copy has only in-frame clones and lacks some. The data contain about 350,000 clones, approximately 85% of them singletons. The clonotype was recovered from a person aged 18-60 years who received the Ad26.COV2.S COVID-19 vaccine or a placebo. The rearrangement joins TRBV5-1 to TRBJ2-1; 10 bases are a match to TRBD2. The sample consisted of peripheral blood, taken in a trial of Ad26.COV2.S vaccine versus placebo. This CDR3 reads CASLNPSGSYNEQFF. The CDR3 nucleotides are TGCGCCAGCCTCAACCCTAGCGGGAGTTACAATGAGCAGTTCTTC.